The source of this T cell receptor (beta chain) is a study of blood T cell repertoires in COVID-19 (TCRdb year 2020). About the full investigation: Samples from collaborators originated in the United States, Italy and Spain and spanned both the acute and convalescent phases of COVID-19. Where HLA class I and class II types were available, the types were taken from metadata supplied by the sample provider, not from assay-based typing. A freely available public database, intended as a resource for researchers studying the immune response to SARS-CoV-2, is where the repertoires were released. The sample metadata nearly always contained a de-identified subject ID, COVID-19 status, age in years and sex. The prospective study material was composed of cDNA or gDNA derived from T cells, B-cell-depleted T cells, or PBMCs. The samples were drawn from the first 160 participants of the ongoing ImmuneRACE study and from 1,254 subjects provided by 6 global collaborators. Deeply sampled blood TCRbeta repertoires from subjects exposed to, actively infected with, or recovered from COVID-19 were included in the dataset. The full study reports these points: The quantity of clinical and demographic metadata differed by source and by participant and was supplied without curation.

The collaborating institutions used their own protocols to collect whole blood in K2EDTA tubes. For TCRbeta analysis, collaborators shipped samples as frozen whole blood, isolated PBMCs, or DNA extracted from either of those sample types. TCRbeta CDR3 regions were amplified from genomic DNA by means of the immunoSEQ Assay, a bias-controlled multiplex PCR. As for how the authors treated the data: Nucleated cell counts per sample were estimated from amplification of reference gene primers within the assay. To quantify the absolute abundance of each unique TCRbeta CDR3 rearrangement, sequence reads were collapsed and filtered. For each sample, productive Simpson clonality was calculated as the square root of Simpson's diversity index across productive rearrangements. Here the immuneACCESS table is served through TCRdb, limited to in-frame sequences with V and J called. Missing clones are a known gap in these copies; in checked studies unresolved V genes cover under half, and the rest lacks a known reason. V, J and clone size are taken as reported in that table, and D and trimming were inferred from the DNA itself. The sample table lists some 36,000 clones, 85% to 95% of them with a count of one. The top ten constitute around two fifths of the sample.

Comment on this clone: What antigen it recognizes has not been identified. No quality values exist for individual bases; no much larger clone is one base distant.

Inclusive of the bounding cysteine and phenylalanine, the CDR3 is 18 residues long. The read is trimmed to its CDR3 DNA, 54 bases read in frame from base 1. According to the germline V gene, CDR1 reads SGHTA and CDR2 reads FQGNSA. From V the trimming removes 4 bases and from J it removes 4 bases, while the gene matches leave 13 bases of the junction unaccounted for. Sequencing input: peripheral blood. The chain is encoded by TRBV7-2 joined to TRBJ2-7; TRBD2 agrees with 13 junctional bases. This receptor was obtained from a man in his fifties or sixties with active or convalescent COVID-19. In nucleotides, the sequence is TGTGCCAGCAGCTCACTATCAAGACTAGCGGGGGGCGGTTACGAGCAGTACTTC. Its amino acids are CASSSLSRLAGGGYEQYF.